This TCR beta chain was captured in a study of blood T cell repertoires in COVID-19 (dated by TCRdb to the early 2020s). With regard to the full study: Samples covering the acute and convalescent phases of COVID-19 were provided by collaborators in the United States, Italy and Spain. The material from the prospective study consisted of cDNA or gDNA derived from T cells, B-cell-depleted T cells, or PBMCs. Subjects who had been exposed to COVID-19, were actively infected with it, or had recovered from it provided the deeply sampled blood TCRbeta repertoires that made up the dataset. The repertoires were made available in a free public database intended to serve as a resource for research on the immune response to SARS-CoV-2. The samples were drawn from two sources: the first 160 participants of the ongoing ImmuneRACE study, and over 1,000 subjects contributed by 6 global collaborators. Nearly every sample came with metadata listing a de-identified subject ID, COVID-19 status, age in years and sex. Where available, HLA class I and class II types were obtained from metadata supplied by the sample provider rather than from assay-based typing.

Including cysteine and phenylalanine, the CDR3 has 15 amino acids. This entry keeps only the CDR3 DNA: 45 bases, framed from base 1. The germline V gene encodes CDR1 GTSNPN and CDR2 SVGIG (reference sequence). Trimming accounts for 2 bases at V and 4 bases at J, while the number of junction bases matched to no gene is 10. Each collaborating institution followed its own protocols to collect whole blood in K2EDTA tubes. For TCRbeta analysis, collaborators shipped samples as frozen whole blood, isolated PBMCs, or DNA extracted from either of those sample types. TCRbeta CDR3 regions were amplified from genomic DNA using the immunoSEQ Assay, a bias-controlled multiplex PCR. Under the source paper's analysis protocol: Nucleated cell counts per sample were estimated from amplification of reference gene primers within the assay. To quantify the absolute abundance of each unique TCRbeta CDR3 rearrangement, sequence reads were collapsed and filtered. For each sample, productive Simpson clonality was calculated as the square root of Simpson's diversity index across productive rearrangements. TCRdb's version of the immuneACCESS table is confined to in-frame rearrangements and falls short of the full clone set. An unresolved V gene accounts for under half of the shortfall where checked; the remainder is of unknown origin. V, J and clone size were drawn from that table, and D and trimming were deduced from the DNA. The sample table records 300,000 to 450,000 clones; roughly 80% of these occur just once. Of the sample, under 1.2% is held by the ten largest clones.

About this clone: It has no known antigen specificity. Qualities for individual bases were not recorded, and no much larger clone is one base off.

Here is what the overall study found, with its caveats: The amount of clinical and demographic metadata varied by source and participant and was provided uncurated.

This TCR derives from a human donor with acute or convalescent COVID-19. The donor label of this sample is uncertain. The sequencing sample was made of peripheral blood. The chain uses TRBV30 and TRBJ1-1; a stretch of 7 junction bases matches TRBD1. The base sequence is TGTGCCTGGAGTACCTTTACAGGGGCGGGCACTGAAGCTTTCTTT. This encodes CAWSTFTGAGTEAFF. With the portions outside the CDR3 filled from the reference TRBV30 and TRBJ1-1 genes, the complete variable region becomes SQTIHQWPATLVQPVGSPLSLECTVEGTSNPNLYWYRQAAGRGLQLLFYSVGIGQISSEVPQNLSASRPQDRQFILSSKKLLLSDSGFYLCAWSTFTGAGTEAFFGQGTRLTVV.